Here is one TCR beta chain with its context. This sample was taken from a study of blood T cell repertoires in COVID-19. Across the whole study: Acute and convalescent COVID-19 samples came from the United States, Italy and Spain.

In germline, CDR1 is SGHTA, CDR2 FQGNSA. V was shortened by 5 bases and J by 1 base, with 6 bases between the two germline ends. The CDR3 totals 13 residues. Profiling relied on immunoSEQ multiplex PCR, and the TCRdb table lists in-frame clones only, not all of them. The table has fewer than 250,000 clones, approximately 85% seen once. This chain uses TRBV7-2 with TRBJ1-5; D gene uncertain. The sequenced sample consisted of peripheral blood. The receptor was isolated from a woman in her seventies with acute or convalescent COVID-19. As DNA, the CDR3 is TGTGCCAGCAGCCAAATCAGCAATCAGCCCCAGCATTTT. It is translated as CASSQISNQPQHF.